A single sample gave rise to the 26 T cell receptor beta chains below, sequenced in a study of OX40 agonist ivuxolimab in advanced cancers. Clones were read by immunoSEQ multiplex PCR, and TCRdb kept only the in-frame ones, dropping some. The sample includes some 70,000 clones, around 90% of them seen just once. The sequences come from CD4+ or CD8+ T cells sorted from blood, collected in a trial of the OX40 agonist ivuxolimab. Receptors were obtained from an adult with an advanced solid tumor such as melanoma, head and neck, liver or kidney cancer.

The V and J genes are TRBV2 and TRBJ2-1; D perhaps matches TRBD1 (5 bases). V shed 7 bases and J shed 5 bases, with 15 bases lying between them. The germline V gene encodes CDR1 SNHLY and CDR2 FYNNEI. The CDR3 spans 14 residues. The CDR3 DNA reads TGTGCCAGCAAGCGAGGAACAGGCGACAATGAGCAGTTCTTC. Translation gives CASKRGTGDNEQFF.

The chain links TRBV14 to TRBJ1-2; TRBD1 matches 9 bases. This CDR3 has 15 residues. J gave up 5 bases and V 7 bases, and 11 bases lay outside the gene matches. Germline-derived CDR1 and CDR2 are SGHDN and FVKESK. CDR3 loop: CASTRTGAVLYGYTF. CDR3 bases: TGTGCCAGCACGAGGACAGGGGCCGTTCTATATGGCTACACCTTC.

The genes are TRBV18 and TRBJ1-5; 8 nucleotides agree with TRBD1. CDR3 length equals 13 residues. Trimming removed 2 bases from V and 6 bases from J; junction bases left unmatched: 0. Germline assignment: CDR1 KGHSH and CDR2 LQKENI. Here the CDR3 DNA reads TGTGCCAGCTCACCAACAGGGGGTCAGCCCCAGCATTTT. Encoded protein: CASSPTGGQPQHF. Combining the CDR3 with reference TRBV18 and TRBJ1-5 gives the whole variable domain NAGVMQNPRHLVRRRGQEARLRCSPMKGHSHVYWYRQLPEEGLKFMVYLQKENIIDESGMPKERFSAEFPKEGPSILRIQQVVRGDSAAYFCASSPTGGQPQHFGDGTRLSIL.

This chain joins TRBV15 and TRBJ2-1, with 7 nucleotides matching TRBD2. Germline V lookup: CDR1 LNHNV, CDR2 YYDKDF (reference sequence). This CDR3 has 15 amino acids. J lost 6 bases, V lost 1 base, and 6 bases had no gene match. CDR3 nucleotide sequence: TGTGCCACCAGCAGAGGAGGGGAGGGCCGCAATGAGCAGTTCTTC. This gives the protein CATSRGGEGRNEQFF.

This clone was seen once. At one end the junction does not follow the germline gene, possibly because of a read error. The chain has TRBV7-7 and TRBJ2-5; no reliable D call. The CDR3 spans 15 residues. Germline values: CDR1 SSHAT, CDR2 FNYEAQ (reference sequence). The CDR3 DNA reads TGTGCTAGCAGCCCCGGTGTTATCAACCAAGAGACCCAGTACTTC. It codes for CASSPGVINQETQYF.

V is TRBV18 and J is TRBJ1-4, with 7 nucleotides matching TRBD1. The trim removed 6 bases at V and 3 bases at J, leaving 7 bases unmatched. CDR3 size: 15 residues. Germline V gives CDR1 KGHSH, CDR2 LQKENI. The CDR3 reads CASSQGGFANEKLFF. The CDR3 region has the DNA TGTGCCAGCTCTCAGGGGGGTTTTGCTAATGAAAAACTGTTTTTT.

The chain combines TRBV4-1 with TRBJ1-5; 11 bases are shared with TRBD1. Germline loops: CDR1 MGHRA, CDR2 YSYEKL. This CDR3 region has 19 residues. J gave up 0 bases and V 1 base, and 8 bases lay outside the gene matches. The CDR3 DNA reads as TGCGCCAGCAGCCAAGTAGGACAGGGGGCACTCTTTAGCAATCAGCCCCAGCATTTT. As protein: CASSQVGQGALFSNQPQHF.

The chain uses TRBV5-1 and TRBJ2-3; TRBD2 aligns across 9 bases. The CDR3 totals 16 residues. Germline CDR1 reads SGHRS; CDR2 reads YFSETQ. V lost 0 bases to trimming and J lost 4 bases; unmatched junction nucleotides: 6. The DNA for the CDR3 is TGCGCCAGCAGCTTGGCCCCCAGCGGGAGGCCAGATACGCAGTATTTT. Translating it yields CASSLAPSGRPDTQYF.

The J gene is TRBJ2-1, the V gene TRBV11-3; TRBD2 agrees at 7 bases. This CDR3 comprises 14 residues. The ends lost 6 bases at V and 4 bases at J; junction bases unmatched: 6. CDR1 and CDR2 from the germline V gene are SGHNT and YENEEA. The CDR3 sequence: CASRSGLLYNEQFF. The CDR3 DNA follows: TGTGCCAGCAGGTCGGGACTACTTTACAATGAGCAGTTCTTC.

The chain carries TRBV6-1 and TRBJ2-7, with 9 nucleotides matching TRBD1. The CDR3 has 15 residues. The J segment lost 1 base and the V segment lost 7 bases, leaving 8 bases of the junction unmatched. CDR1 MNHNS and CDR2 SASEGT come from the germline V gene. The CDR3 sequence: CASKNDGTGSYEQYF. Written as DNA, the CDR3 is TGTGCCAGCAAAAACGACGGGACAGGGTCCTACGAGCAGTACTTC.

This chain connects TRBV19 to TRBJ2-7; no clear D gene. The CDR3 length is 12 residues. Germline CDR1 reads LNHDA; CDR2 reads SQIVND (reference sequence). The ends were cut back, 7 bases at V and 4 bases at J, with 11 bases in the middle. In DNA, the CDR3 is TGTGCCAGTACTTCAACGGAATACGAGCAGTACTTC. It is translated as CASTSTEYEQYF. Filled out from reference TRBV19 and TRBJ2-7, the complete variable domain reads DGGITQSPKYLFRKEGQNVTLSCEQNLNHDAMYWYRQDPGQGLRLIYYSQIVNDFQKGDIAEGYSVSREKKESFPLTVTSAQKNPTAFYLCASTSTEYEQYFGPGTRLTVT.

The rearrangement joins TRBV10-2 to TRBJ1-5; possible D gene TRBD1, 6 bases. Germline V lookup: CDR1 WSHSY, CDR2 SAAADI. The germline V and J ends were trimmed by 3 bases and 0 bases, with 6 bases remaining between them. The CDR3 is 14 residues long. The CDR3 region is CASSEGGSNQPQHF. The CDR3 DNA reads TGCGCCAGCAGTGAAGGGGGTAGCAATCAGCCCCAGCATTTT.

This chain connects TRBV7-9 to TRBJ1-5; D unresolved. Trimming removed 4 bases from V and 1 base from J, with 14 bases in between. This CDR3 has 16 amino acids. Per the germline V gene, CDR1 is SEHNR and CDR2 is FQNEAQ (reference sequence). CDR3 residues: CASSSDNGLSNQPQHF. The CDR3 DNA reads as TGTGCCAGCAGCTCAGATAATGGCCTCAGCAATCAGCCCCAGCATTTT. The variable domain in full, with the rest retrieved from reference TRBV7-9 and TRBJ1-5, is DTGVSQNPRHKITKRGQNVTFRCDPISEHNRLYWYRQTLGQGPEFLTYFQNEAQLEKSRLLSDRFSAERPKGSFSTLEIQRTEQGDSAMYLCASSSDNGLSNQPQHFGDGTRLSIL.

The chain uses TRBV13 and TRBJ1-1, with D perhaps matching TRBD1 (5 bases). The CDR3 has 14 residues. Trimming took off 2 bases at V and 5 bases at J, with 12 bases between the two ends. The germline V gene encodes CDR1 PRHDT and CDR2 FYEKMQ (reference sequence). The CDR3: CASSLTQGWTEAFF. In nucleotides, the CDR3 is TGTGCCAGCAGCTTAACCCAGGGTTGGACTGAAGCTTTCTTT.

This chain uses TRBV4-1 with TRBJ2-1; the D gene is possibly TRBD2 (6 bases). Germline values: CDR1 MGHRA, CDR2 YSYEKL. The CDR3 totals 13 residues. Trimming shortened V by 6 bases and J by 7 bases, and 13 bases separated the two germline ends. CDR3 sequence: CASRHGTFNEQFF. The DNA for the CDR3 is TGCGCCAGCAGGCACGGGACTTTTAATGAGCAGTTCTTC.

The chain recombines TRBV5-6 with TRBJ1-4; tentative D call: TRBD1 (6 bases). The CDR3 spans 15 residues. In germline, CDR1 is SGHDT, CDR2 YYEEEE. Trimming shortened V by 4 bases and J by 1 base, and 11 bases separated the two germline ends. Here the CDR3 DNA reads TGTGCCAGCAGCATTATACAGGGAACTAATGAAAAACTGTTTTTT. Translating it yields CASSIIQGTNEKLFF.

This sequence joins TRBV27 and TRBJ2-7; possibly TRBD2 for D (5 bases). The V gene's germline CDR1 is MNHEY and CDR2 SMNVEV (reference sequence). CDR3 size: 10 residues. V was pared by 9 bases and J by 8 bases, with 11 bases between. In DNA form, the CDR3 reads TGTGCCAGTCATGTAGCGCAGCAGTACTTC. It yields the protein CASHVAQQYF.

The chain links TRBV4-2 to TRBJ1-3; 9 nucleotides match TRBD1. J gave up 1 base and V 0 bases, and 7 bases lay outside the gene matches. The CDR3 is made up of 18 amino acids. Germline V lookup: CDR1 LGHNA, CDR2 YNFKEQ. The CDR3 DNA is TGTGCCAGCAGCCAAGATCGACCCGGGACAGGGTCTGGAAACACCATATATTTT. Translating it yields CASSQDRPGTGSGNTIYF.

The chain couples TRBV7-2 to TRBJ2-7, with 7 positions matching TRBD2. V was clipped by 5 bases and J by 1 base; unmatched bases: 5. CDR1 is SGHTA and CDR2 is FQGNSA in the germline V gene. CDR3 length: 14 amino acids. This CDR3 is CASSPRGLSYEQYF. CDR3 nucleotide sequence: TGTGCCAGCAGCCCGCGGGGGTTATCCTACGAGCAGTACTTC.

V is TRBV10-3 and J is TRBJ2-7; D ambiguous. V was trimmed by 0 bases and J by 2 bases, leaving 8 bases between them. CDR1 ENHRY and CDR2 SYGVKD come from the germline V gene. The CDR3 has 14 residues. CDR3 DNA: TGTGCCATCAGTGAGTCTGGGTTCGCCTACGAGCAGTACTTC. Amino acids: CAISESGFAYEQYF.

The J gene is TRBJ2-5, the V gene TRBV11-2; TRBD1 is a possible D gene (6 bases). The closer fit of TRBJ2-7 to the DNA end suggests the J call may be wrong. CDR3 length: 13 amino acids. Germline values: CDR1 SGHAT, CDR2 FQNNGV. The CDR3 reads CASSLVGQNEQYF. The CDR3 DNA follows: TGTGCCAGCAGCTTAGTCGGACAGAACGAGCAGTACTTC.

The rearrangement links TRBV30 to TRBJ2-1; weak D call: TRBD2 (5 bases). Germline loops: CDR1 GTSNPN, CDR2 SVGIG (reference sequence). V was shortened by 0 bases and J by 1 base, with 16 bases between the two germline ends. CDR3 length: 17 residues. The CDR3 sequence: CAWSVRAALPSYNEQFF. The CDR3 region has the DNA TGTGCCTGGAGTGTACGAGCGGCCCTTCCGTCCTACAATGAGCAGTTCTTC.

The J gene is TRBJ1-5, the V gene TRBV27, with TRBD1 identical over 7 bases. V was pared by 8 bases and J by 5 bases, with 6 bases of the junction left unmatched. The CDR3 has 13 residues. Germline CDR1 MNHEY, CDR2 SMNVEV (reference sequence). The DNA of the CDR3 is TGTGCCAGCGGGGACAGTGGACATCAGCCCCAGCATTTT. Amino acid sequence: CASGDSGHQPQHF.

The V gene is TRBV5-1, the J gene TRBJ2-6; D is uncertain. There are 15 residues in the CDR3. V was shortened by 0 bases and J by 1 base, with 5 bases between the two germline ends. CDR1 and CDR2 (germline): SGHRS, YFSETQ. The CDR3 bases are TGCGCCAGCAGCTTGGGCGGATCTGGGGCCAACGTCCTGACTTTC. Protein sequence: CASSLGGSGANVLTF.

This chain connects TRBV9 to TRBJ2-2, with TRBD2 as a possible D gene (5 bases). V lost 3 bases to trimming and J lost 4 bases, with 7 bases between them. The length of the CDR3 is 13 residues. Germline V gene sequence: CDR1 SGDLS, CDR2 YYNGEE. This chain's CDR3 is CASSATITGELFF. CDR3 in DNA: TGTGCCAGCAGCGCGACTATCACCGGGGAGCTGTTTTTT.

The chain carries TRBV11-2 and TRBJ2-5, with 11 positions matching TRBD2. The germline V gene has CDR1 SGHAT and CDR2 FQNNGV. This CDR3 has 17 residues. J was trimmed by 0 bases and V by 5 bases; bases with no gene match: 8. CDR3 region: CASSPYSSGRYQETQYF. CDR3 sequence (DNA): TGTGCCAGCAGCCCTTACTCTAGCGGGAGGTACCAAGAGACCCAGTACTTC.